This T cell receptor beta chain emerged from a study of shared clonotypes between healthy human individuals. Turning to the study itself: The study used three CD4 naive, three CD4 memory, two CD8 naive and one CD8 memory plate per donor. Regarding the study as a whole: Although depth was large, rarefaction showed that sequencing of the sorted subsets was incomplete.

Those who donated, Caucasian adults without exception, all lived in Nashville, Tennessee. Into CD45RA+ naive and CD45RA-negative memory subsets, the CD4+ cells were split. Germline V gene data show CDR1 as SQVTM and CDR2 as ANQGSEA. The CDR3 covers 15 residues. V lost 6 bases to trimming and J lost 3 bases; unmatched junction nucleotides: 5. Profiling relied on immunoSEQ multiplex PCR, and the TCRdb table lists in-frame clones only, not all of them. The sample consists of 1,500,000 or so clones, about 98.5% of them appearing once. Points on this clone: Antigen specificity is unknown.

This chain joins TRBV29-1 and TRBJ2-3; 14 nucleotides align to TRBD2. This TCR came from a man younger than 45 in good health. The sequenced sample was naive CD4+ T cells sorted from blood. This sample's subset: CD45RA+ positively selected. CDR3 sequence reads: CSVSGTSGSTDTQYF. The CDR3 nucleotides are TGCAGCGTATCCGGGACTAGCGGGAGTACAGATACGCAGTATTTT.